This T cell receptor beta chain is drawn from a study of cytomegalovirus exposure and HLA in healthy donors. CDR1 MGHDK and CDR2 SYGVNS come from the germline V gene. There are 15 residues in the CDR3. V gave up 0 bases and J gave up 7 bases, with 15 bases separating them. This clone appeared a few times. Its specificity is not known. Both 60 Vbeta primers and 13 Jbeta primers went into the PCR. Produced via immunoSEQ multiplex PCR; TCRdb's table is partial and in-frame only. This table has 99,000 or so clones, roughly 15% appearing once. Findings and caveats of the study: Because they were indistinguishable, some V segments, including TRBV6-2 and TRBV6-3, were excluded. The study listed roughly 160 cytomegalovirus-associated TCR beta chains. Prediction of most subjects' HLA-A and HLA-B alleles by TCR beta sequences was reportedly accurate.

The rearrangement links TRBV25-1 to TRBJ1-2; D might be TRBD1 (6 bases). The sequenced sample was PBMCs. The receptor was isolated from a female donor in good health and CMV-seronegative. Here the CDR3 reads CASSEYKGDGPGYTF. The CDR3 bases are TGTGCCAGCAGTGAATATAAGGGGGACGGGCCTGGCTACACCTTC.